This T cell receptor beta chain was captured in a study of blood T cell repertoires in COVID-19. Study information: Acute and convalescent COVID-19 specimens originated in the United States, Italy and Spain. T cells, B-cell-depleted T cells, or PBMCs supplied cDNA or gDNA.

CDR1 is LGHDT, CDR2 YNNKEL, per germline (reference sequence). V lost 0 bases to trimming and J lost 0 bases; unmatched junction nucleotides: 2. This CDR3 contains 17 residues. Original processing methods: Nucleated cell counts were estimated from reference gene primer amplification. The table came from immunoSEQ multiplex PCR; TCRdb's copy has only in-frame clones and leaves some out. Clonal size and the V and J genes are those of that table, whereas D and trimming came from the DNA. Found here are 210,000 or so clones, 85% to 90% of them singletons; the top ten hold 2.2%. The TCR originated in a woman between 45 and 65 years old with acute or convalescent COVID-19. This chain connects TRBV3-1 (or the pseudogene TRBV3-2) to TRBJ2-3, with 11 bases identical to TRBD2. The material sequenced was peripheral blood. In nucleotides, the CDR3 is TGTGCCAGCAGCCAAGATGTAGCGGGGGGGAGCACAGATACGCAGTATTTT. Protein sequence: CASSQDVAGGSTDTQYF.